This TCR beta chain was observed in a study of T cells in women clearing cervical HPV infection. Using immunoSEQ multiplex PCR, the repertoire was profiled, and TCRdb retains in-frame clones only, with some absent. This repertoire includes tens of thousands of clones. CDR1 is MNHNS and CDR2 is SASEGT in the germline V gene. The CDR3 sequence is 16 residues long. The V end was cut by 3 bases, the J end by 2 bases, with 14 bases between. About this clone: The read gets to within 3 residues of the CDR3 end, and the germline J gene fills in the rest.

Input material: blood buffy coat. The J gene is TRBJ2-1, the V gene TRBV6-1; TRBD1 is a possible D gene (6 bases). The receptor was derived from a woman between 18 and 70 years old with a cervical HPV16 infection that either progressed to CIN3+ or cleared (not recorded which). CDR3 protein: CASSEDYRVAYNEQFF. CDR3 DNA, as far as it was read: TGTGCCAGCAGTGAGGATTACAGGGTAGCCTACAATGAG.